The next 10 T cell receptor beta chains were all read from a single sample in a study of radiation and T cells in renal cell carcinoma. Profiled with immunoSEQ multiplex PCR; TCRdb holds only in-frame clones, not every one. The sample consists of approximately 25,000 clones, under 65% of them appearing once. The treatment denotes: treatment-naive control, cytoreductive nephrectomy. The material sequenced was tumor tissue, taken from a patient whose treatment was nephrectomy without radiotherapy. These TCRs come from a human donor with renal cell carcinoma.

This chain links TRBV7-2 with TRBJ2-5; 9 positions agree with TRBD2. CDR1 is SGHTA and CDR2 is FQGNSA in the germline V gene. This CDR3 comprises 16 residues. The junction had 10 bases not matched to a gene; V was cut back by 3 bases and J by 5 bases. As DNA, the CDR3 is TGTGCCAGCAGCTTCCCCAAAGCGGGGGGAGGGGAGACCCAGTACTTC. This codes for CASSFPKAGGGETQYF. Supplemented by reference TRBV7-2 and TRBJ2-5, the full variable domain reads GAGVSQSPSNKVTEKGKDVELRCDPISGHTALYWYRQSLGQGLEFLIYFQGNSAPDKSGLPSDRFSAERTGGSVSTLTIQRTQQEDSAVYLCASSFPKAGGGETQYFGPGTRLLVL.

The V gene is TRBV14, the J gene TRBJ2-5; D might be TRBD1 (5 bases). V lost 5 bases, J lost 8 bases, and 9 bases lay in between. The V gene's germline CDR1 is SGHDN and CDR2 FVKESK. This CDR3 is built from 11 residues. For the CDR3, the DNA is TGTGCCAGCAGCACAGGATACACCCAGTACTTC. Translated, it gives CASSTGYTQYF.

This clone showed up many times. The chain carries TRBV7-3 and TRBJ1-1; 7 bases align to TRBD1. CDR1 is SGHTA, CDR2 FQGTGA, per germline. V was pared by 1 base and J by 1 base, with 6 bases of the junction left unmatched. The CDR3 extends over 16 amino acids. CDR3 sequence reads: CASSLNPGTENTEAFF. The CDR3 region has the DNA TGTGCCAGCAGCTTAAACCCCGGGACAGAGAACACTGAAGCTTTCTTT.

V and J are TRBV6-6 and TRBJ1-1; a weak D match, TRBD1 (5 bases). Trimming took off 8 bases at V and 1 base at J, with 14 bases between the two ends. Germline CDR1 and CDR2: MNHNY and SVGAGI (reference sequence). The CDR3 loop spans 14 amino acids. For the CDR3, the DNA is TGTGCCAGCCTGAAGGGGCAGCCGAACACTGAAGCTTTCTTT. As protein: CASLKGQPNTEAFF.

This chain uses TRBV19 with TRBJ2-6; no reliable D call. This CDR3 contains 14 residues. Trimming removed 10 bases at V and 0 bases at J, with 10 bases between. The V gene's germline CDR1 is LNHDA and CDR2 SQIVND (reference sequence). The CDR3 region is CATDNYSGANVLTF. CDR3 in DNA: TGTGCCACCGATAACTACTCTGGGGCCAACGTCCTGACTTTC.

The chain carries TRBV6-5 and TRBJ2-2; 9 bases are shared with TRBD1. CDR3 size: 13 residues. With V trimmed by 6 bases and J by 8 bases, 4 bases remained unmatched. Germline values: CDR1 MNHEY, CDR2 SVGAGI. The CDR3 is CASSHRGLGELFF. The DNA of the CDR3 is TGTGCCAGCAGCCACAGGGGGCTAGGGGAGCTGTTTTTT.

The table lists this clone with a few counts. The chain combines TRBV20-1 with TRBJ1-1; the D is unclear. Trimming stripped 5 bases from V and 7 bases from J, with 11 bases between. The CDR3 runs to 11 residues. Germline CDR1 DFQATT, CDR2 SNEGSKA (reference sequence). CDR3 sequence: CSAGPGYEAFF. The CDR3 nucleotides read TGCAGTGCTGGGCCGGGCTATGAAGCTTTCTTT.

J is TRBJ1-2 and V is TRBV6-5; D remains unclear. Germline lookup yields CDR1 MNHEY and CDR2 SVGAGI. V dropped 2 bases and J dropped 7 bases, with 8 bases sitting between them. The CDR3 loop spans 12 amino acids. The CDR3 reads CASSYDETGYTF. CDR3 DNA: TGTGCCAGCAGTTACGATGAGACTGGCTACACCTTC.

In its sample, this clone was seen a few times. The chain carries TRBV7-9 and TRBJ2-2; 8 bases line up with TRBD1. The CDR3 sequence is 14 residues long. V dropped 5 bases and J dropped 6; count of bases not matched to a gene: 5. The germline V gene encodes CDR1 SEHNR and CDR2 FQNEAQ (reference sequence). The CDR3 DNA sequence: TGTGCCAGCAGCCGGACAGGGTCGGCCGGGGAGCTGTTTTTT. It translates to CASSRTGSAGELFF.

This chain connects TRBV14 to TRBJ1-2, with a weak D call TRBD1 (5 bases). CDR1 and CDR2 from the germline V gene are SGHDN and FVKESK. The CDR3 sequence is 14 residues long. V was cut by 7 bases and J by 3 bases, with 15 bases left in between. The CDR3 reads CASTRGEGDYGYTF. In DNA, the CDR3 is TGTGCCAGCACCCGGGGGGAGGGAGACTATGGCTACACCTTC.